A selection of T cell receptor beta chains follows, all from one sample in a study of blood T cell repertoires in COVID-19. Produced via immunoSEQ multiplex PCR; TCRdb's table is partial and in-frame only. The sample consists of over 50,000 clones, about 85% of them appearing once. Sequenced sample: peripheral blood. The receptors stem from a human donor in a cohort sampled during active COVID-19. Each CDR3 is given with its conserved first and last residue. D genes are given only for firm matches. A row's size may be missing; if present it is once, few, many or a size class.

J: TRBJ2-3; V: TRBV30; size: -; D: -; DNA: TGTGCCTTCTCTTGGGAGTTGGGAGATACGCAGTATTTT; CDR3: CAFSWELGDTQYF
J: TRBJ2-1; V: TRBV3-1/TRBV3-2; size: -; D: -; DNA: TGTGCCAGCAGCCTGTCCGGGACTTACAATGAGCAGTTCTTC; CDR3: CASSLSGTYNEQFF
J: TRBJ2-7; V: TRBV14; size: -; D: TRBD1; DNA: TGTGCCAGCAGCCCCACGATTTGGGCAGGGGGCTACGAGCAGTACTTC; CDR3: CASSPTIWAGGYEQYF
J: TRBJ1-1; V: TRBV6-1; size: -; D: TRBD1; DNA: TGTGCCAGCAGTGGAGTGCTGACAGGGGACCTCTACACTGAAGCTTTCTTT; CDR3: CASSGVLTGDLYTEAFF
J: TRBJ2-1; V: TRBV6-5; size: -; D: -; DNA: TGTGCCAGCAGTATCTCTAAATATGAGCAGTTCTTC; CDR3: CASSISKYEQFF
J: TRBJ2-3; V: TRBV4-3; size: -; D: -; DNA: TGCGCCAGCAGCCTCAGGGTACAGGGTGGCACAGATACGCAGTATTTT; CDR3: CASSLRVQGGTDTQYF
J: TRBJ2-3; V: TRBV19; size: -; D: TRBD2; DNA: TGTGCCAGTAGCCCACCCGGGACTAGCGGAACAGATACGCAGTATTTT; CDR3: CASSPPGTSGTDTQYF
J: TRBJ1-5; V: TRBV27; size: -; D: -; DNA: TGTGCCAGCAGTTTTTGGGCGGAGGGTCAGCCCCAGCATTTT; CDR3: CASSFWAEGQPQHF
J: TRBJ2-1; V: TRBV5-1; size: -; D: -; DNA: TGCGCCAGCAGTTTAATGAGCACTGCTGCGGATGAGCAGTTCTTC; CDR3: CASSLMSTAADEQFF
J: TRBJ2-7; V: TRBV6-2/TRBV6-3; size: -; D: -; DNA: TGTGCCAGCAGTCGGAGTGGCTCCTACGAGCAGTACTTC; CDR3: CASSRSGSYEQYF
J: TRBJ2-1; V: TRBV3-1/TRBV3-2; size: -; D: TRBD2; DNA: TGTGCCAGCAGCCCGGGACTAGCGGACGCCTACAATGAGCAGTTCTTC; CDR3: CASSPGLADAYNEQFF
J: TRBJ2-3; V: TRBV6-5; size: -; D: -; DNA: TGTGCCAGCAGCCCCCCCGGGAGAGGAACAGATACGCAGTATTTT; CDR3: CASSPPGRGTDTQYF
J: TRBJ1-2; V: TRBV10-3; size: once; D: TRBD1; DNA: TGTGCCATCAGTGTAGGGACAGGGGGCGTAAATCCGGGTGGCTACACCTTC; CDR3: CAISVGTGGVNPGGYTF
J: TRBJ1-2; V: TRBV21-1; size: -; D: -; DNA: TGTGCCAGCAGCGGACAGGGGGCGCGGATCTATGGCTACACCTTC; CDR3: CASSGQGARIYGYTF
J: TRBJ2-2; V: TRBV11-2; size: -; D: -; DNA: TGTGCCAGCAGCACGGGACTTACAAAGGCGCTGTTTTTT; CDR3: CASSTGLTKALFF
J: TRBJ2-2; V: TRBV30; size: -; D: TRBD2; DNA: TGTGCCTGGACGAGCGGGAGAGGCGGGGAGCTGTTTTTT; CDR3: CAWTSGRGGELFF
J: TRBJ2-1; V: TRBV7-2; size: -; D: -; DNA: TGTGCCAGCAGCGTGGACAGTTACAATGAGCAGTTCTTC; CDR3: CASSVDSYNEQFF
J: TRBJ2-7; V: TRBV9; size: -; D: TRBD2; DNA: TGTGCCAGCAGCGTAGGAGGGAGGGCCGACGAGCAGTACTTC; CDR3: CASSVGGRADEQYF
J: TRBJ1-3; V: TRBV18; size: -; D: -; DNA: TGTGCCAGCTCACCCCAGGGAAGTGGAAACACCATATATTTT; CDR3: CASSPQGSGNTIYF
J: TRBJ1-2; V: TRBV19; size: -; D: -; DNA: TGTGCCAGTAGTATTGGCCGAGCTAGGGGCTACACCTTC; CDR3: CASSIGRARGYTF
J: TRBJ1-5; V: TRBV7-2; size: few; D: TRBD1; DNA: TGTGCCAGCAGCTTAAGCGGCAGGACAGGTCAGCCCCAGCATTTT; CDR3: CASSLSGRTGQPQHF
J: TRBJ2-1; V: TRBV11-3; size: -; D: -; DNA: TGTGCCAGCAGTACGGGACTGGCATCCTACAATGAGCAGTTCTTC; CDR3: CASSTGLASYNEQFF